Detailed here is one T cell receptor (beta chain). Its antigen is still unknown. No qualities accompany the bases; no much larger clone lies one base away. The study evaluated CTLA-4 blockade (ipilimumab) given together with focal radiation therapy in patients who had chemo-refractory metastatic non-small-cell lung cancer. This record belongs to a study of radiotherapy plus CTLA-4 blockade in lung cancer (dated by TCRdb to the late 2010s). In the study overall: Objective responses occurred in approximately 19% of enrolled patients, and approximately 34% achieved disease control. Points the paper makes about the study in general: Early dynamic changes in blood T cell clones, together with increased serum interferon-beta after radiation, were reported as the strongest predictors of response. After treatment with radiotherapy and ipilimumab, TCR clones that came from tumors expanded in the peripheral blood.

Library construction relied on the immunoSEQ multiplex PCR assay. In TCRdb, the immuneACCESS table is reduced to in-frame sequences with V and J assigned. These tables do not hold every clone; where another copy was compared, an unresolved V gene accounts for under half, and the others remain unexplained. Present in this sample are fewer than 65,000 clones, around four fifths of which were seen just once. The ten largest clones represent around 6.6% of the sample. The CDR3 covers 15 residues, taking in both the cysteine and the phenylalanine. The entry retains the CDR3 DNA only, 45 bases that are in frame from base 1. V and J are truncated by 5 bases and 1 base respectively, leaving an intervening sequence of 13 bases.

This TCR was sampled from a human donor with non-small cell lung cancer whose response to radiotherapy plus ipilimumab could not be evaluated. Here the sequenced sample was peripheral blood, taken from a patient treated with radiotherapy plus ipilimumab. The receptor chain draws on TRBV23-1 and TRBJ2-3, with TRBD2 tentatively as D gene (7 bases match). TRBV23-1 falls under the ORF class, with uncertain function. CDR3 region: CASSEGGGGTDTQYF. The bases are TGCGCCAGCAGTGAGGGGGGAGGGGGCACAGATACGCAGTATTTT.